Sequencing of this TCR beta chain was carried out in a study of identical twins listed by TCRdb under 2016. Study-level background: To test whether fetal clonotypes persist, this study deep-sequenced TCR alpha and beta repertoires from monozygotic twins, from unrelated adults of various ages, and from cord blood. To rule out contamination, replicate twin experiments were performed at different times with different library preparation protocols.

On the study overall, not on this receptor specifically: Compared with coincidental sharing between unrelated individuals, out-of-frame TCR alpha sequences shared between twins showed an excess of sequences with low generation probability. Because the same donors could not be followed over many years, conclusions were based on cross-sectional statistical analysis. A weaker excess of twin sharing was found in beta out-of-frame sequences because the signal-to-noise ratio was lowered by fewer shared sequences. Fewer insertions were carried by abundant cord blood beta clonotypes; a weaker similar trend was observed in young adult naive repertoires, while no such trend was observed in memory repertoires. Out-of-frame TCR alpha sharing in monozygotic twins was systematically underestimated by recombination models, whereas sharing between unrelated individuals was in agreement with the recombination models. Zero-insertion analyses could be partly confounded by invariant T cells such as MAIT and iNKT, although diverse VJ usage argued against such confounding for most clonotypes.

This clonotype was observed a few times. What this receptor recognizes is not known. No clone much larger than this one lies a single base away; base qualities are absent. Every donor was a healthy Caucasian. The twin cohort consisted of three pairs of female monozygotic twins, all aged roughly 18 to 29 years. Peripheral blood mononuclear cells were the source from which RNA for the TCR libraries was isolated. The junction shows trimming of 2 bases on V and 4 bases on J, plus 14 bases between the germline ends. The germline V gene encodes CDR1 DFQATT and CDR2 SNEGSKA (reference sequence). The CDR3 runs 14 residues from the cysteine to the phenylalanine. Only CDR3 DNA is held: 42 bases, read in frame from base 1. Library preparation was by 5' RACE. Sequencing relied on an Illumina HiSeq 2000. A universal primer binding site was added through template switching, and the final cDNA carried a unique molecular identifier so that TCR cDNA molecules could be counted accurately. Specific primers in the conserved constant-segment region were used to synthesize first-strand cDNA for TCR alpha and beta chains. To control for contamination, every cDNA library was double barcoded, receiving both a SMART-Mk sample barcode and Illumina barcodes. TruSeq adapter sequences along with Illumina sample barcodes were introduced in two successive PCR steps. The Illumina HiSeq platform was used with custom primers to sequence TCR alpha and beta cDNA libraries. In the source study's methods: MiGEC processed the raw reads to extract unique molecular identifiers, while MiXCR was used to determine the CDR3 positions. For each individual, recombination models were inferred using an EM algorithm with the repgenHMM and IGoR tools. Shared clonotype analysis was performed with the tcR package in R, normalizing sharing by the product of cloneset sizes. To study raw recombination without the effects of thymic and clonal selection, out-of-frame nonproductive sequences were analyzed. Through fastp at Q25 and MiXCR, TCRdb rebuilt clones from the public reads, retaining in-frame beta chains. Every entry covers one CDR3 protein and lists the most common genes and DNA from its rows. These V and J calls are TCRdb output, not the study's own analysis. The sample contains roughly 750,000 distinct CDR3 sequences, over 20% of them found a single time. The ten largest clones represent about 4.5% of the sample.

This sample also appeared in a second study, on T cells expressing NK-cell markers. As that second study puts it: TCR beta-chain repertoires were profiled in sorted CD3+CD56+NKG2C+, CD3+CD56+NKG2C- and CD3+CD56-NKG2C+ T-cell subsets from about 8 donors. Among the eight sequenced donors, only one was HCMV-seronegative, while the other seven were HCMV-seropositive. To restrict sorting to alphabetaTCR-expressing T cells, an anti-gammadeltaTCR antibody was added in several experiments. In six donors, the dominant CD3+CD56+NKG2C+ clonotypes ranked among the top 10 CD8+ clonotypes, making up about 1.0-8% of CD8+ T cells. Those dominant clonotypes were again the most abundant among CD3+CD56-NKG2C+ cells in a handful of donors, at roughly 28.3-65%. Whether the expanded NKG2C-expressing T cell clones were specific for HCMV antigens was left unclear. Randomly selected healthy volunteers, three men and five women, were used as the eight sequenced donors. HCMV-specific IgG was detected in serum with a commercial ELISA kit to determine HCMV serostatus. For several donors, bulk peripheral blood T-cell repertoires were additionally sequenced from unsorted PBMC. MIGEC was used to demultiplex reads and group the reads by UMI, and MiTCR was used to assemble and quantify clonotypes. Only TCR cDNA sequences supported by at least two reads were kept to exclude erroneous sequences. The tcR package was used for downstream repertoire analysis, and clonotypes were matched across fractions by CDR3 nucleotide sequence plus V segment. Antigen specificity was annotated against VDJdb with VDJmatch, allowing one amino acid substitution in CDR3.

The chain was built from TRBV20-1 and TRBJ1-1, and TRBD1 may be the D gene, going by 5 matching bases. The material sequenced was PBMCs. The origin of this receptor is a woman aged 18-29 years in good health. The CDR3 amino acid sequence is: CSARRGRDGTEAFF. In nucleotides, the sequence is TGCAGTGCTAGAAGAGGCAGGGATGGCACTGAAGCTTTCTTT.